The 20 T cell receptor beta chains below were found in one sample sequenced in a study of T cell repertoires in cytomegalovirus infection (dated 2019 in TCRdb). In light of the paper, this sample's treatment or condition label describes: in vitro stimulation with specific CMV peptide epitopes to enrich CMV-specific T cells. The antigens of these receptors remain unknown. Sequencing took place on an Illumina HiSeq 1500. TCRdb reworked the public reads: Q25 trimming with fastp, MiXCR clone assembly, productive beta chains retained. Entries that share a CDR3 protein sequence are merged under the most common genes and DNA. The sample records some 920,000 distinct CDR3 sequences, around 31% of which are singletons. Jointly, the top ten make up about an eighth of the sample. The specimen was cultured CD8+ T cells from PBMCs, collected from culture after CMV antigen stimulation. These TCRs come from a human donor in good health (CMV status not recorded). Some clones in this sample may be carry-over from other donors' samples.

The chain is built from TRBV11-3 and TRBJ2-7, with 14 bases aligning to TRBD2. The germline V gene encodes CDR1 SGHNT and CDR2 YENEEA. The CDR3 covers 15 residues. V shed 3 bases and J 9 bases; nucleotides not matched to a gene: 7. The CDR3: CASSLTGLAGDLQYF. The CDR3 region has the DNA TGTGCCAGCAGCTTGACGGGACTAGCGGGGGATCTGCAGTACTTC.

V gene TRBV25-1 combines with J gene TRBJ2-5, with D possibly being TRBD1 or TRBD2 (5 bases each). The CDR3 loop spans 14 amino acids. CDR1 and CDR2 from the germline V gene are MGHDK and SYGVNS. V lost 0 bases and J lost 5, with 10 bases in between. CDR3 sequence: CASSEYGGWETQYF. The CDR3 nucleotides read TGTGCCAGCAGTGAATATGGGGGTTGGGAGACCCAGTACTTC.

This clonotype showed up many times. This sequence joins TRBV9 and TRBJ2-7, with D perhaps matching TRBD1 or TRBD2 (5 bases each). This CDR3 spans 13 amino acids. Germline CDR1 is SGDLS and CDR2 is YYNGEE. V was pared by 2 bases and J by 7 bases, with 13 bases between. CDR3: CASSVGTDGEQYV. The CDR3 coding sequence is TGTGCCAGCAGCGTCGGGACCGATGGGGAGCAGTACGTC.

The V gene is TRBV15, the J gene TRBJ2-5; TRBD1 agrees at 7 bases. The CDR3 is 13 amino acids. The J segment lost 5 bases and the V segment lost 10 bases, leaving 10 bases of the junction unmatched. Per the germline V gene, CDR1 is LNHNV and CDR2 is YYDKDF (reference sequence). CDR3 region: CASRQGVEETQYF. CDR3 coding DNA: TGTGCCAGCCGACAGGGAGTCGAGGAGACCCAGTACTTC. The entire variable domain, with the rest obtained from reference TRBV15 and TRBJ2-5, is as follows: DAMVIQNPRYQVTQFGKPVTLSCSQTLNHNVMYWYQQKSSQAPKLLFHYYDKDFNNEADTPDNFQSRRPNTSFCFLDIRSPGLGDTAMYLCASRQGVEETQYFGPGTRLLVL.

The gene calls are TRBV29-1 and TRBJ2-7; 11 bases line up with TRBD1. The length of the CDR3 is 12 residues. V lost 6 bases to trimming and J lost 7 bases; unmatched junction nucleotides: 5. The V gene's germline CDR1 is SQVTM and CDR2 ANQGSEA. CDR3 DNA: TGCAGCGTATACGGGACAGGGGGTGAGCAGTACTTC. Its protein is CSVYGTGGEQYF.

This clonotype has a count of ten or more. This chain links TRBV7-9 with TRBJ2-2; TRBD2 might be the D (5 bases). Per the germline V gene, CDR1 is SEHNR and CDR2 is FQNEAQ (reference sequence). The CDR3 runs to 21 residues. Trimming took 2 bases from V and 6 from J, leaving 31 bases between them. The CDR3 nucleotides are TGTGCCAGCAGCTTAAAGGCCCCCACGGGGTTAAAGGATTTGGCCCCCGGGGAGCTGTTTTTT. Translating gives CASSLKAPTGLKDLAPGELFF.

CDR3 residues: CASSLSETGPGQPQHF. As DNA, the CDR3 is TGTGCCAGCAGTTTATCGGAGACAGGGCCTGGCCAGCCCCAGCATTTT. J is TRBJ1-5 and V is TRBV27; 7 bases are a match to TRBD1. CDR3 size: 16 residues. The trim removed 0 bases at V and 7 bases at J, leaving 9 bases unmatched. Germline assignment: CDR1 MNHEY and CDR2 SMNVEV (reference sequence).

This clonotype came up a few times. The CDR3 DNA follows: TGTGCCAGCAGTTATTTGGGGGGTATTCAGCCCCAGCATTTT. Amino acids: CASSYLGGIQPQHF. The chain has TRBV6-2 or TRBV6-3 and TRBJ1-5, with TRBD1 as a possible D gene (5 bases). The germline V gene encodes CDR1 MNHEY and CDR2 SVGEGT. CDR3 length equals 14 residues. Trimming cost V 3 bases and J 6 bases, with 12 bases left between them.

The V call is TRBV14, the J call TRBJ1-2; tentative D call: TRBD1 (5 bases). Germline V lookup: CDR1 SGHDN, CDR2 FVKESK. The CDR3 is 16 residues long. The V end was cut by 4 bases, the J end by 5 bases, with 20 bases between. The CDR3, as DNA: TGTGCCAGCAGCCGGGGGACTTCTCCCCCTCTATATGGCTACACCTTC. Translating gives CASSRGTSPPLYGYTF.

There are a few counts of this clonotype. Here the CDR3 reads CASSNHKGKGPTYEQYF. In nucleotides, the CDR3 is TGTGCCAGCAGCAATCATAAAGGGAAGGGACCGACCTACGAGCAGTACTTC. This chain links TRBV7-6 with TRBJ2-7, with D possibly called TRBD1 or TRBD2 (5 bases each). The CDR3 has 17 residues. Trimming took 5 bases from V and 2 from J, leaving 22 bases between them. Germline-derived CDR1 and CDR2 are SGHVS and FNYEAQ. Drawing the rest from reference TRBV7-6 and TRBJ2-7, the complete variable domain is GAGVSQSPRYKVTKRGQDVALRCDPISGHVSLYWYRQALGQGPEFLTYFNYEAQQDKSGLPNDRFSAERPEGSISTLTIQRTEQRDSAMYRCASSNHKGKGPTYEQYFGPGTRLTVT.

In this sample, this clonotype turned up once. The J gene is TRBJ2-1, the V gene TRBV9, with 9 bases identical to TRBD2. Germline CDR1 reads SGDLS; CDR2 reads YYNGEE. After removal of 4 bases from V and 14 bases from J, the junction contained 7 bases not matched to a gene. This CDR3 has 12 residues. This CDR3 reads CASSSGGRGEFF. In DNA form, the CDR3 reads TGTGCCAGCAGCAGTGGCGGGAGGGGGGAGTTCTTC.

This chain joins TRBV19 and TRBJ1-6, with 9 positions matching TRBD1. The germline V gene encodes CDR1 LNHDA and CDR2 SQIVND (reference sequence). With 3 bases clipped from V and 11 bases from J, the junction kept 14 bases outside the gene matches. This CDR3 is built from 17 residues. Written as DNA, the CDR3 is TGTGCCAGTAGTATTAGGCAGTCCCGGGACAGGGAACCACCCCTCCACTTT. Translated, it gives CASSIRQSRDREPPLHF.

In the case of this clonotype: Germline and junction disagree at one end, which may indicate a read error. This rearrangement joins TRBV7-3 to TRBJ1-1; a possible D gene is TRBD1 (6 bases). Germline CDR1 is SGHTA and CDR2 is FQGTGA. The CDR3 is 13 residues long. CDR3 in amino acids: CVSSSPGHPEAFF. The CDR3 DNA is TGTGTCAGCAGCAGCCCGGGACACCCTGAAGCTTTCTTT. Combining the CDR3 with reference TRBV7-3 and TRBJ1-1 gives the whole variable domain GAGVSQTPSNKVTEKGKYVELRCDPISGHTALYWYRQSLGQGPEFLIYFQGTGAADDSGLPNDRFFAVRPEGSVSTLKIQRTERGDSAVYLCVSSSPGHPEAFFGQGTRLTVV.

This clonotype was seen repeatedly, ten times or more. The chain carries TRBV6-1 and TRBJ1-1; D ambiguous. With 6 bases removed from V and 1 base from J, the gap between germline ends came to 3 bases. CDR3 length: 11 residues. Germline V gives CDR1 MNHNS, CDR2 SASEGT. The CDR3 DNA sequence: TGTGCCAGCAGAAGGAACACTGAAGCTTTCTTT. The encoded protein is CASRRNTEAFF.

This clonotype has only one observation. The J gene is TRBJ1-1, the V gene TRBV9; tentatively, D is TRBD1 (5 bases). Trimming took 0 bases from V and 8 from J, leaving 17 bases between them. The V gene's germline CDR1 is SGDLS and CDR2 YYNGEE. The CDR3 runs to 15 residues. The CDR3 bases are TGTGCCAGCAGCGTAGGAGGGGCCTGGGGAAAGGAAGCTTTCTTT. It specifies CASSVGGAWGKEAFF. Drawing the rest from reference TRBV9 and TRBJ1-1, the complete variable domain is DSGVTQTPKHLITATGQRVTLRCSPRSGDLSVYWYQQSLDQGLQFLIQYYNGEERAKGNILERFSAQQFPDLHSELNLSSLELGDSALYFCASSVGGAWGKEAFFGQGTRLTVV.

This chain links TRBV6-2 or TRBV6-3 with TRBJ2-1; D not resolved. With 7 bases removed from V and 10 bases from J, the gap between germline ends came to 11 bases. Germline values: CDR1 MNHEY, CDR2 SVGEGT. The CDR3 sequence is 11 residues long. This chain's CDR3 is CASTDTDEQFF. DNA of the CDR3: TGTGCCAGCACAGACACCGACGAGCAGTTCTTC.

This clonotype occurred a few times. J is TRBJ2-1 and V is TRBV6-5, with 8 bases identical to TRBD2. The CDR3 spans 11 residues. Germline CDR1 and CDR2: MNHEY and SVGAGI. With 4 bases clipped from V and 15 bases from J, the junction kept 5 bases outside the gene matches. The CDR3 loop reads CASSSGGGSFF. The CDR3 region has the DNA TGTGCCAGCAGTTCGGGGGGGGGATCGTTCTTC.

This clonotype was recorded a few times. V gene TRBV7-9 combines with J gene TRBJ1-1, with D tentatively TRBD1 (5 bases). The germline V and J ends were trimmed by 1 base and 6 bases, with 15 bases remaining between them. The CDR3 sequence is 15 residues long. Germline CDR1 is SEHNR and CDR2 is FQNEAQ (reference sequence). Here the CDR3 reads CASSLGPGRVPEAFF. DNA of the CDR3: TGTGCCAGCAGCTTAGGACCGGGACGGGTACCTGAAGCTTTCTTT. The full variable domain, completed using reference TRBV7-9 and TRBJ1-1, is DTGVSQNPRHKITKRGQNVTFRCDPISEHNRLYWYRQTLGQGPEFLTYFQNEAQLEKSRLLSDRFSAERPKGSFSTLEIQRTEQGDSAMYLCASSLGPGRVPEAFFGQGTRLTVV.

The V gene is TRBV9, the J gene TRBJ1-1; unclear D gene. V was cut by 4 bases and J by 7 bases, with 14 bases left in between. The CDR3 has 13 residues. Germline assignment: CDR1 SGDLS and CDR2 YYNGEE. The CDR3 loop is CASSPEGLDEAFF. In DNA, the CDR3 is TGTGCCAGCAGCCCAGAGGGCTTGGATGAAGCTTTCTTT.

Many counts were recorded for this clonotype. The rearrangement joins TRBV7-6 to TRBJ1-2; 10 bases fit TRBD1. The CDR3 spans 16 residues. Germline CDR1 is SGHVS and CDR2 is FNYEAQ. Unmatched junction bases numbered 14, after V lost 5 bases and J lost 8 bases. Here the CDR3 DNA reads TGTGCCAGCAGCAAATACCACCTCCGGGACAGGGGCGGCTACACCTTC. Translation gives CASSKYHLRDRGGYTF. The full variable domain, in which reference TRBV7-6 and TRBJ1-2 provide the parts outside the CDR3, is GAGVSQSPRYKVTKRGQDVALRCDPISGHVSLYWYRQALGQGPEFLTYFNYEAQQDKSGLPNDRFSAERPEGSISTLTIQRTEQRDSAMYRCASSKYHLRDRGGYTFGSGTRLTVV.